The rows below give T cell receptor beta chains drawn from one sample of a study of shared clonotypes between healthy human individuals. Sequencing was performed with immunoSEQ multiplex PCR; in TCRdb, only in-frame clones are kept and a portion is missing. Seen here are around 240,000 clones, approximately 70% observed once, and the top ten hold 11%. Sample: memory CD4+ T cells sorted from blood. These receptors were taken from a man under 40 in good health. CDR3s include the opening cysteine and the closing phenylalanine or tryptophan. A D gene is named only where the DNA matches it firmly. Expanded clones are given a class, and other clones once, few, many or no size at all.

d_call: NA
v_call: TRBV29-1
j_call: TRBJ1-5
cdr3_length: 13
clone_size: few
cdr3_nt: TGCAGCTTCCAGGACGGTAGAGATCAGCCCCAGCATTTT
cdr3_aa: CSFQDGRDQPQHF

d_call: NA
v_call: TRBV4-1
j_call: TRBJ1-1
cdr3_length: 17
clone_size: NA
cdr3_nt: TGCGCCAGCAGCGCAGGTCCCGGACACACTAAGAACACTGAAGCTTTCTTT
cdr3_aa: CASSAGPGHTKNTEAFF

d_call: NA
v_call: TRBV10-3
j_call: TRBJ2-3
cdr3_length: 13
clone_size: NA
cdr3_nt: TGTGCCATCAAAGCGGCGCACACAGATACGCAGTATTTT
cdr3_aa: CAIKAAHTDTQYF

d_call: NA
v_call: TRBV25-1
j_call: TRBJ1-4
cdr3_length: 14
clone_size: NA
cdr3_nt: TGTGCCAGCTCCTCAAGGGGGACGAATGAAAAACTGTTTTTT
cdr3_aa: CASSSRGTNEKLFF

d_call: TRBD2
v_call: TRBV9
j_call: TRBJ2-1
cdr3_length: 16
clone_size: few
cdr3_nt: TGTGCCAGCAGCTTCAGAGCGGGAGGGTCCTACAATGAGCAGTTCTTC
cdr3_aa: CASSFRAGGSYNEQFF

d_call: NA
v_call: TRBV7-9
j_call: TRBJ1-1
cdr3_length: 14
clone_size: NA
cdr3_nt: TGTGCCAGCAGCCGACAGGCTGGGTCCACTGAAGCTTTCTTT
cdr3_aa: CASSRQAGSTEAFF

d_call: NA
v_call: TRBV5-1
j_call: TRBJ1-4
cdr3_length: 13
clone_size: NA
cdr3_nt: TGCGCCAGCAGCTTGGAAGGCAGCGGAAAACTGTTTTTT
cdr3_aa: CASSLEGSGKLFF

d_call: TRBD1
v_call: TRBV5-5
j_call: TRBJ1-2
cdr3_length: 15
clone_size: NA
cdr3_nt: TGTGCCAGCAGCTTGGCCTGGGCTACAGGGGAAGGCTACACCTTC
cdr3_aa: CASSLAWATGEGYTF

d_call: TRBD1
v_call: TRBV5-6
j_call: TRBJ2-3
cdr3_length: 15
clone_size: NA
cdr3_nt: TGTGCCAGCAGCCCGACAGGGTTCCGCACAGATACGCAGTATTTT
cdr3_aa: CASSPTGFRTDTQYF

d_call: TRBD1
v_call: TRBV5-1
j_call: TRBJ1-1
cdr3_length: 15
clone_size: once
cdr3_nt: TGCGCCAGCAGCAATCGACAGGGGGCCGGTACTGAAGCTTTCTTT
cdr3_aa: CASSNRQGAGTEAFF

d_call: NA
v_call: TRBV18
j_call: TRBJ2-1
cdr3_length: 16
clone_size: NA
cdr3_nt: TGTGCCAGCTCACCATACCCCGGGAGCTCCTACAATGAGCAGTTCTTC
cdr3_aa: CASSPYPGSSYNEQFF

d_call: NA
v_call: TRBV5-5
j_call: TRBJ1-4
cdr3_length: 14
clone_size: NA
cdr3_nt: TGTGCCAGCAGCTTGGGGCGGACCAATGAAAAACTGTTTTTT
cdr3_aa: CASSLGRTNEKLFF

d_call: NA
v_call: TRBV2
j_call: TRBJ2-7
cdr3_length: 14
clone_size: NA
cdr3_nt: TGTGCCAGCAGTGAAGAGCAGGGGCTCTCCGAGCAGTACTTC
cdr3_aa: CASSEEQGLSEQYF

d_call: NA
v_call: TRBV5-8
j_call: TRBJ2-1
cdr3_length: 12
clone_size: few
cdr3_nt: TGTGCCAGCAGCTTGTTCGGCAATGAGCAGTTCTTC
cdr3_aa: CASSLFGNEQFF